What follows are 2 T cell receptor beta chains derived from one specimen sequenced in a study of blood T cells in healthy people across ages. A second PCR of about 7 to 11 cycles used a sample-barcoded 5' primer and a J-beta primer mix. TCRdb ran MiXCR on the 5' RACE reads and lists one entry per CDR3 protein. The sample contains more than 1,000,000 distinct CDR3 sequences, about 25% of which appear only once. Separately, the same data were catalogued under a study of T cells of mothers and their children.

The sequencing sample was made of blood. The receptors come from a girl aged 2 to 10 in good health.

The chain recombines TRBV9 with TRBJ1-1, with 7 nucleotides matching TRBD1. With 6 bases clipped from V and 0 bases from J, the junction kept 5 bases outside the gene matches. Germline V lookup: CDR1 SGDLS, CDR2 YYNGEE. This CDR3 region has 14 residues. The CDR3 here is CASNSQGLNTEAFF. CDR3 in DNA: TGTGCCAGCAATTCACAGGGGTTGAACACTGAAGCTTTCTTT.

The rearrangement uses TRBV24-1 and TRBJ1-1; a possible D gene is TRBD1 (5 bases). Germline CDR1 KGHDR, CDR2 SFDVKD. The CDR3 totals 14 residues. The V gene lost 5 bases and the J gene lost 0 bases, with 9 bases spanning the gap. CDR3: CATSGVDMNTEAFF. The CDR3 DNA reads as TGTGCCACCAGTGGTGTGGACATGAACACTGAAGCTTTCTTT.